This T cell receptor (beta chain) was found in a study of blood T cell repertoires in COVID-19. The CDR3 has 14 amino acids. Germline V gene lookup returns CDR1 SGDLS and CDR2 YYNGEE. V shed 0 bases and J 9 bases; nucleotides not matched to a gene: 4. TCRdb keeps only in-frame clones here, not all; method: immunoSEQ multiplex PCR. The data contain about 250,000 clones, roughly 87% of them singletons. Material: PBMCs or T cells enriched from blood (not recorded which). V usage is TRBV9 and J usage is TRBJ2-1, with 9 bases matching TRBD2. This receptor was identified in a woman in her 30s with acute COVID-19. CDR3 sequence: CASSVETSGAEQFF. The DNA of the CDR3 is TGTGCCAGCAGCGTAGAGACTAGCGGTGCTGAGCAGTTCTTC.